These 15 T cell receptor beta chains were sequenced from one sample in a study of T cell responses to AZD1222 COVID-19 vaccine. Generated by immunoSEQ multiplex PCR, the TCRdb table keeps only in-frame clones and is missing some. The sample contains about 150,000 clones, approximately 87% of which appear only once. This material consisted of peripheral blood, taken 28 days after the second AZD1222 dose. Receptors originate from an adult who received the AZD1222 COVID-19 vaccine.

The chain recombines TRBV24-1 with TRBJ2-5; D possibly corresponds to TRBD1 (6 bases). With 3 bases removed from V and 2 bases from J, the gap between germline ends came to 12 bases. Per the germline V gene, CDR1 is KGHDR and CDR2 is SFDVKD. CDR3 length equals 15 residues. In DNA, the CDR3 is TGTGCCACCAGTGATCCGGGACACCCGCAAGAGACCCAGTACTTC. Its protein product is CATSDPGHPQETQYF.

V usage is TRBV27 and J usage is TRBJ2-7; weak D call: TRBD2 (6 bases). Deletions cut 8 bases from V and 1 base from J, with 9 bases between. This CDR3 has 12 amino acids. Germline V CDR1 and CDR2: MNHEY, SMNVEV (reference sequence). CDR3 amino acids: CASSGDSYEQYF. The CDR3 nucleotides are TGTGCCAGCTCGGGGGATTCCTACGAGCAGTACTTC.

The chain recombines TRBV5-1 with TRBJ2-1, with 8 bases that match TRBD2. Germline V gene sequence: CDR1 SGHRS, CDR2 YFSETQ. This CDR3 is built from 16 residues. V was pared by 0 bases and J by 2 bases, with 4 bases of the junction left unmatched. The CDR3 is CASSLVRREAYNEQFF. Written as DNA, the CDR3 is TGCGCCAGCAGCTTGGTCAGGCGGGAGGCCTACAATGAGCAGTTCTTC.

The gene calls are TRBV19 and TRBJ2-4; D not resolved. V shed 1 base and J shed 7 bases, with 11 bases lying between them. The CDR3 loop spans 14 amino acids. In germline, CDR1 is LNHDA, CDR2 SQIVND (reference sequence). CDR3: CASSIGGDENIQYF. In nucleotides, the CDR3 is TGTGCCAGTAGTATAGGTGGGGATGAGAACATTCAGTACTTC.

The chain employs TRBV6-5 and TRBJ2-7, with 9 bases lining up with TRBD2. CDR3 length: 15 amino acids. J gave up 2 bases and V 4 bases, and 6 bases lay outside the gene matches. CDR1 is MNHEY, CDR2 SVGAGI, per germline. The CDR3: CASSSPGLAPYEQYF. The CDR3 DNA reads as TGTGCCAGCAGTTCCCCGGGACTAGCTCCCTACGAGCAGTACTTC.

The V call is TRBV19, the J call TRBJ1-1; 8 bases fit TRBD1. CDR1 is LNHDA, CDR2 SQIVND, per germline (reference sequence). The CDR3 runs 15 residues. V shed 10 bases, J shed 6 bases, and the junction held 16 bases outside the gene matches. The CDR3 nucleotides read TGTGCCACCTCCGGTGCAGGGGGCGCGAAGGCTGAAGCTTTCTTT. Protein: CATSGAGGAKAEAFF.

The J gene is TRBJ2-1, the V gene TRBV7-9, with D maybe TRBD2 (5 bases). Germline V CDR1 and CDR2: SEHNR, FQNEAQ (reference sequence). CDR3 length: 15 residues. Trimming removed 3 bases from V and 2 bases from J, with 11 bases in between. For the CDR3, the DNA is TGTGCCAGCAGCTTTACTAGTTCGGCCTACAATGAGCAGTTCTTC. Its translation: CASSFTSSAYNEQFF.

This clone occurred a few times. The chain uses TRBV7-8 and TRBJ1-5; perhaps TRBD1 as D (5 bases). This CDR3 has 14 residues. CDR1 and CDR2 from the germline V gene are SGHVS and FQNEAQ. Trimming cost V 3 bases and J 0 bases, with 6 bases left between them. The DNA for the CDR3 is TGTGCCAGCAGCTTGGGGGTTAGCAATCAGCCCCAGCATTTT. It yields the protein CASSLGVSNQPQHF. Filled out from reference TRBV7-8 and TRBJ1-5, the complete variable domain reads GAGVSQSPRYKVAKRGQDVALRCDPISGHVSLFWYQQALGQGPEFLTYFQNEAQLDKSGLPSDRFFAERPEGSVSTLKIQRTQQEDSAVYLCASSLGVSNQPQHFGDGTRLSIL.

The rearrangement links TRBV29-1 to TRBJ2-1; D possibly corresponds to TRBD1 (6 bases). V lost 7 bases and J lost 0, with 19 bases in between. Germline assignment: CDR1 SQVTM and CDR2 ANQGSEA. The CDR3 runs 16 residues. Written as DNA, the CDR3 is TGCAGCGCCCTACCACAGGGTCCCCTCTCCTACAATGAGCAGTTCTTC. Encoded protein: CSALPQGPLSYNEQFF.

The chain uses TRBV6-5 and TRBJ1-5; D gene ambiguous. The CDR3 consists of 14 residues. V was pared by 6 bases and J by 0 bases, with 9 bases between. Germline CDR1 is MNHEY and CDR2 is SVGAGI. The CDR3, as DNA: TGTGCCAGCAGCTGGGGAGTTAGCAATCAGCCCCAGCATTTT. As protein: CASSWGVSNQPQHF.

This clone was seen a single time. This chain links TRBV3-1 (or the pseudogene TRBV3-2) with TRBJ1-6, with TRBD1 as a possible D gene (6 bases). Per germline, CDR1 LGHDT and CDR2 YNNKEL (reference sequence). This CDR3 region has 13 residues. V lost 3 bases and J lost 7, with 7 bases in between. CDR3 nucleotide sequence: TGTGCCAGCAGCCAGGGGGCGAATTCACCCCTCCACTTT. Residues: CASSQGANSPLHF.

The rearrangement uses TRBV5-1 and TRBJ2-3; weak D call: TRBD2 (6 bases). V lost 0 bases to trimming and J lost 0 bases, with 11 bases between them. The CDR3 contains 16 residues. Germline CDR1 reads SGHRS; CDR2 reads YFSETQ. The CDR3 reads CASSLVLGGSTDTQYF. In nucleotides, the CDR3 is TGCGCCAGCAGCTTGGTCCTTGGGGGGAGCACAGATACGCAGTATTTT.

The chain carries TRBV5-5 and TRBJ1-2; 8 nucleotides line up with TRBD1. Germline V gives CDR1 SGHKS, CDR2 YYEKEE (reference sequence). The trim removed 4 bases at V and 4 bases at J, leaving 9 bases unmatched. The CDR3 loop spans 15 amino acids. CDR3 residues: CASSVGTGGLYGYTF. Here the CDR3 DNA reads TGTGCCAGCAGCGTCGGGACAGGAGGCCTCTATGGCTACACCTTC.

This chain uses TRBV5-4 with TRBJ1-1; D call uncertain. V lost 0 bases, J lost 0 bases, and 15 bases lay in between. CDR3 length equals 17 residues. Germline CDR1 SGHNT, CDR2 YYREEE (reference sequence). As DNA, the CDR3 is TGTGCCAGCAGCTTGGGGACTTCAAGAGGGATGAACACTGAAGCTTTCTTT. Amino acid sequence: CASSLGTSRGMNTEAFF.

This chain links TRBV6-1 with TRBJ2-7; D unclear. Germline V gene lookup returns CDR1 MNHNS and CDR2 SASEGT. Trimming pared 0 bases from V and 2 bases from J, leaving 5 bases between. The CDR3 length is 13 residues. CDR3 loop: CASSEARAYEQYF. The CDR3 region has the DNA TGTGCCAGCAGTGAAGCACGGGCCTACGAGCAGTACTTC.